This T cell receptor (beta chain) was found in a study of Graves' ophthalmopathy and Graves' hyperthyroidism. Investigators amplified TCR beta CDR3 regions from RNA transcripts. After a first-round RT-PCR with HTBI primers, a second-round multiplex PCR was run. TCRdb recomputed calls from the multiplex PCR reads with MiXCR, one row per CDR3 protein. The repertoire holds around 1,200,000 distinct CDR3 sequences, with about 40% as singletons. Germline V gene lookup returns CDR1 SGHTA and CDR2 FQGNSA. V lost 1 base to trimming and J lost 5 bases; unmatched junction nucleotides: 4. CDR3 length equals 14 residues. About this clonotype itself: A much bigger clone sits one base away, suggesting this may be a read error. This CDR3 is missing its conserved last phenylalanine or tryptophan, likely due to a read error.

Sequenced sample: peripheral blood or thyroid tissue (not recorded which). This sequence was found in an adult man with Graves' hyperthyroidism. The chain combines TRBV7-2 with TRBJ1-2; 7 bases align to TRBD1. The CDR3 here is CASSLGGQVYGYTC. CDR3 bases: TGTGCCAGCAGCTTAGGAGGACAGGTTTATGGCTACACCTGC.